A selection of T cell receptor beta chains follows, all from one sample in a study of breast tumors, draining lymph nodes, adjacent tissues. One entry per CDR3 protein results from TCRdb running MiXCR on the multiplex PCR reads. The table shows approximately 230,000 distinct CDR3 sequences, with less than 40% occurring only once. Sequenced sample: axillary lymph node tissue. The receptor set was obtained from a female donor with breast cancer. Some clones in this sample may be carry-over from other donors' samples. Both conserved end residues are part of each CDR3. Each record gives: clone size, D gene, J gene, V gene, CDR3 protein, CDR3 DNA. The D gene is left open where the match is weak. Clone size is not always given. Where it is, it says once, few, many or a class for expanded clones.

many	-	TRBJ2-3	TRBV2	CASSEEGGVAADTQYF	TGTGCCAGCAGTGAAGAAGGGGGAGTGGCGGCAGATACGCAGTATTTT
many	-	TRBJ1-2	TRBV14	CASSRTNRVSSGYTF	TGTGCCAGCAGCCGAACGAACAGGGTGTCGAGTGGCTACACCTTC
many	-	TRBJ1-6	TRBV20-1	CSATSGDRFGSPLHF	TGCAGTGCCACCTCAGGGGACCGCTTTGGGTCACCCCTCCACTTT
many	-	TRBJ2-7	TRBV7-9	CASSGTVTYEQYF	TGTGCCAGCAGCGGGACTGTCACCTACGAGCAGTACTTC
few	-	TRBJ2-2	TRBV6-5	CASSYFYTTGELFF	TGTGCCAGCAGTTACTTCTATACTACCGGGGAGCTGTTTTTT
-	-	TRBJ2-2	TRBV4-3	CASSPDTNTGELFF	TGCGCCAGCAGCCCGGACACTAACACCGGGGAGCTGTTTTTT
-	-	TRBJ2-5	TRBV20-1	CSASRGVETQYF	TGCAGTGCTAGTAGGGGGGTGGAGACCCAGTACTTC
-	TRBD2	TRBJ2-7	TRBV20-1	CSASQLAGGTYEQYF	TGCAGTGCTAGTCAACTAGCGGGAGGGACCTACGAGCAGTACTTC
many	-	TRBJ1-2	TRBV12-3/TRBV12-4	CASSSAYGYTF	TGTGCCAGCAGTTCAGCCTATGGCTACACCTTC
-	-	TRBJ2-3	TRBV6-1	CASSQEGTSTDTQYF	TGTGCCAGCAGTCAAGAAGGTACTAGCACAGATACGCAGTATTTT
many	-	TRBJ2-7	TRBV12-3/TRBV12-4	CASSLQGGSYEQYF	TGTGCCAGCAGTTTACAGGGGGGTTCCTACGAGCAGTACTTC
many	TRBD1	TRBJ2-1	TRBV11-2	CASSWGQGDEQFF	TGTGCCAGCAGCTGGGGACAGGGCGATGAGCAGTTCTTC
many	-	TRBJ2-1	TRBV7-2	CASSLGGHRSSYNEQFF	TGTGCCAGCAGCTTAGGTGGGCACCGAAGCTCCTACAATGAGCAGTTCTTC
many	-	TRBJ2-2	TRBV2	CASSGAPRLFF	TGTGCCAGCAGTGGGGCCCCGCGGCTGTTTTTT
-	TRBD1	TRBJ1-2	TRBV29-1	CSVEVAGGYYGYTF	TGCAGCGTTGAAGTGGCAGGGGGCTACTATGGCTACACCTTC
many	-	TRBJ2-3	TRBV6-2/TRBV6-3	CASSYGGPLNTDTQYF	TGTGCCAGCAGTTACGGGGGGCCCCTTAACACAGATACGCAGTATTTT
many	TRBD1	TRBJ1-3	TRBV5-4	CASSYPTGSGNTIYF	TGTGCCAGCAGCTACCCGACAGGGTCTGGAAACACCATATATTTT
few	TRBD1	TRBJ1-2	TRBV28	CASSLPRAGGAYGYTF	TGTGCCAGCAGTTTACCTAGGGCAGGGGGCGCCTATGGCTACACCTTC
once	TRBD1	TRBJ1-4	TRBV5-6	CTSSSRTGGRTNEKLFF	TGTACCAGCAGCTCACGGACAGGGGGCAGAACTAATGAAAAACTGTTTTTT
many	TRBD1	TRBJ2-5	TRBV4-2	CASSQGQGGSYETQYF	TGTGCCAGCAGCCAAGGACAGGGTGGGTCGTATGAGACCCAGTACTTC
many	-	TRBJ2-5	TRBV6-1	CASRKREETQYF	TGTGCCAGCAGAAAGCGGGAAGAGACCCAGTACTTC